What follows are 21 T cell receptor beta chains derived from one specimen sequenced in a study of control samples from healthy donors and cancer patients. Measured with immunoSEQ multiplex PCR; TCRdb has only the in-frame clones, and not every one. In the table there are 50,000 to 55,000 clones, 85% to 95% of which are singletons. The specimen was blood. Source of these receptors: a man in his thirties or forties in good health.

The chain employs TRBV24-1 and TRBJ2-7, with 8 nucleotides matching TRBD1. Losses at the gene ends were 3 bases for V and 5 bases for J; bases not matched to a gene: 2. Per the germline V gene, CDR1 is KGHDR and CDR2 is SFDVKD. The CDR3 covers 13 residues. The CDR3 DNA reads TGTGCCACCAGTGATGGGACAGGCAACGAGCAGTACTTC. Its translation: CATSDGTGNEQYF.

This clone came up a few times. The chain recombines TRBV6-2 or TRBV6-3 with TRBJ2-5; 11 nucleotides agree with TRBD2. V was pared by 5 bases and J by 3 bases, with 8 bases of the junction left unmatched. The CDR3 covers 16 residues. Germline V lookup: CDR1 MNHEY, CDR2 SVGEGT. The CDR3 DNA reads TGTGCCAGCAGTCCCCCACGACTAGCGGGGAAAGAGACCCAGTACTTC. Translated, it gives CASSPPRLAGKETQYF.

This chain connects TRBV5-1 to TRBJ1-4; possible D gene TRBD1, 6 bases. Trimming removed 4 bases from V and 4 bases from J, with 11 bases in between. From germline, CDR1 is SGHRS and CDR2 YFSETQ. The CDR3 loop spans 14 amino acids. CDR3 in amino acids: CASSQGQLNEKLFF. CDR3 DNA: TGCGCCAGCAGCCAGGGACAACTTAATGAAAAACTGTTTTTT.

The chain is built from TRBV6-5 and TRBJ2-7, with 9 bases lining up with TRBD1. The germline gives CDR1 MNHEY, CDR2 SVGAGI. V lost 6 bases and J lost 6; bases outside the gene matches: 6. The CDR3 contains 13 residues. CDR3 in amino acids: CASSNRGLFEQYF. The CDR3 nucleotides read TGTGCCAGCAGCAACAGGGGGCTTTTCGAGCAGTACTTC.

The CDR3 is CASSPRSGRGGNEQFF. The DNA for the CDR3 is TGTGCCAGCAGCCCTCGGAGCGGGAGGGGGGGAAATGAGCAGTTCTTC. The chain uses TRBV28 and TRBJ2-1, with 10 bases aligning to TRBD2. The CDR3 has 16 residues. In germline, CDR1 is MDHEN, CDR2 SYDVKM. Unmatched junction bases numbered 12, after V lost 6 bases and J lost 7 bases. The full variable domain, rest sourced from reference TRBV28 and TRBJ2-1, is DVKVTQSSRYLVKRTGEKVFLECVQDMDHENMFWYRQDPGLGLRLIYFSYDVKMKEKGDIPEGYSVSREKKERFSLILESASTNQTSMYLCASSPRSGRGGNEQFFGPGTRLTVL.

V and J are TRBV9 and TRBJ1-2, with D tentatively TRBD1 (5 bases). Germline-derived CDR1 and CDR2 are SGDLS and YYNGEE. The CDR3 totals 14 residues. The V end was cut by 2 bases, the J end by 1 base, with 9 bases between. This CDR3 is CASSVGRGNYGYTF. As DNA, the CDR3 is TGTGCCAGCAGCGTCGGAAGGGGTAACTATGGCTACACCTTC.

The rearrangement uses TRBV7-9 and TRBJ2-2, with TRBD2 as a possible D gene (6 bases). The germline gives CDR1 SEHNR, CDR2 FQNEAQ (reference sequence). This CDR3 contains 19 residues. V lost 2 bases and J lost 1, with 20 bases in between. CDR3 in amino acids: CASSLSPHWGVRNTGELFF. The CDR3 nucleotides are TGTGCCAGCAGCTTATCTCCCCACTGGGGGGTCCGGAACACCGGGGAGCTGTTTTTT.

The chain uses TRBV3-1 (or the pseudogene TRBV3-2) and TRBJ2-5; D is possibly TRBD1 or TRBD2 (5 bases each). The CDR3 consists of 15 residues. Per the germline V gene, CDR1 is LGHDT and CDR2 is YNNKEL (reference sequence). Deletions cut 1 base from V and 2 bases from J, with 11 bases between. The CDR3 spells CASSQGGSEQETQYF. The CDR3 DNA follows: TGTGCCAGCAGCCAAGGGGGGTCGGAACAAGAGACCCAGTACTTC.

The chain links TRBV6-6 to TRBJ2-1, with 7 bases matching TRBD2. This CDR3 has 13 residues. V lost 10 bases, J lost 6 bases, and 9 bases stayed unmatched. Germline CDR1 MNHNY, CDR2 SVGAGI (reference sequence). This CDR3 reads CATLLSGANEQFF. In nucleotides, the CDR3 is TGTGCCACCTTACTCAGCGGGGCCAATGAGCAGTTCTTC.

Details on this clone: The junction departs from germline at one end; a sequencing error may be responsible. V gene TRBV5-1 combines with J gene TRBJ1-3, with a tentative D call TRBD1 (5 bases). The CDR3 runs 16 residues. CDR1 is SGHRS and CDR2 is YFSETQ in the germline V gene. CDR3 loop: CARSRGGGVSGNTIYF. CDR3 in DNA: TGCGCCCGCAGCCGTGGCGGGGGGGTCTCTGGAAACACCATATATTTT.

This sequence joins TRBV5-4 and TRBJ1-1; TRBD1 is a possible D gene (5 bases). Germline V CDR1 and CDR2: SGHNT, YYREEE (reference sequence). The V and J ends lost 4 bases and 0 bases respectively, with 13 bases between them. The CDR3 totals 15 residues. The CDR3 protein is CASSASGTVNTEAFF. CDR3 coding DNA: TGTGCCAGCAGCGCAAGCGGGACGGTGAACACTGAAGCTTTCTTT.

The chain combines TRBV5-6 with TRBJ1-5; 9 bases line up with TRBD1. Germline-derived CDR1 and CDR2 are SGHDT and YYEEEE. With V trimmed by 4 bases and J by 4 bases, 9 bases remained unmatched. The CDR3 is 16 amino acids. Here the CDR3 reads CASSVLTGGLNQPQHF. The CDR3 DNA reads as TGTGCCAGCAGCGTCCTCACAGGGGGCTTGAATCAGCCCCAGCATTTT.

The chain links TRBV28 to TRBJ1-2; 12 bases map to TRBD1. Germline assignment: CDR1 MDHEN and CDR2 SYDVKM. The V segment lost 4 bases and the J segment 5 bases; nucleotides outside the gene matches: 5. This CDR3 region has 15 residues. Here the CDR3 reads CASSSRDRGPYGYTF. CDR3 coding DNA: TGTGCCAGCAGTTCGAGGGACAGGGGGCCGTATGGCTACACCTTC.

This chain uses TRBV20-1 with TRBJ1-5; TRBD1 might be the D (5 bases). V was clipped by 3 bases and J by 9 bases, with 9 bases between them. This CDR3 comprises 11 residues. Germline loops: CDR1 DFQATT, CDR2 SNEGSKA (reference sequence). The CDR3 nucleotides are TGCAGTGCTAGGGGACTCGGGCCCCAGCATTTT. It is translated as CSARGLGPQHF.

This rearrangement joins TRBV14 to TRBJ2-1; the D gene is possibly TRBD2 (6 bases). The CDR3 runs to 15 residues. The germline V and J ends were trimmed by 2 bases and 4 bases, with 12 bases remaining between them. Germline-derived CDR1 and CDR2 are SGHDN and FVKESK. In DNA, the CDR3 is TGTGCCAGCAGCCAATGGGCTAGCGTTTACAATGAGCAGTTCTTC. Translated: CASSQWASVYNEQFF.

The rearrangement links TRBV30 to TRBJ1-2; D gene uncertain. The CDR3 is 15 amino acids. Germline loops: CDR1 GTSNPN, CDR2 SVGIG (reference sequence). Trimming cost V 1 base and J 8 bases, with 20 bases left between them. CDR3 residues: CAWSARRRPQRGYTF. CDR3 coding DNA: TGTGCCTGGAGTGCCCGGAGACGGCCACAGAGGGGCTACACCTTC.

The chain combines TRBV2 with TRBJ2-7, with D possibly TRBD2 on 6 matching bases. The germline V gene has CDR1 SNHLY and CDR2 FYNNEI. V lost 8 bases to trimming and J lost 5 bases, with 28 bases between them. The CDR3 is 17 amino acids. CDR3 nucleotide sequence: TGTGCCAGCCAAAGGGAGCGGGTTACTCCAGGGTCAAACGAGCAGTACTTC. Translating it yields CASQRERVTPGSNEQYF. The variable domain in full, with the rest retrieved from reference TRBV2 and TRBJ2-7, is EPEVTQTPSHQVTQMGQEVILRCVPISNHLYFYWYRQILGQKVEFLVSFYNNEISEKSEIFDDQFSVERPDGSNFTLKIRSTKLEDSAMYFCASQRERVTPGSNEQYFGPGTRLTVT.

The chain recombines TRBV19 with TRBJ1-2; TRBD1 matches at 8 bases. This CDR3 comprises 14 residues. Germline V gene data show CDR1 as LNHDA and CDR2 as SQIVND (reference sequence). Germline trimming cut 7 bases from V and 4 bases from J; bases unmatched to any gene: 8. In DNA, the CDR3 is TGTGCCAGTAAAATCAGGGGGCGCAGCTATGGCTACACCTTC. This translates into CASKIRGRSYGYTF.

This clone was counted between two and nine times. V gene TRBV5-1 combines with J gene TRBJ1-1; D call uncertain. CDR1 is SGHRS, CDR2 YFSETQ, per germline. The V gene lost 0 bases and the J gene lost 0 bases, with 15 bases spanning the gap. The CDR3 extends over 17 amino acids. This CDR3 is CASSLAGNGRMNTEAFF. Here the CDR3 DNA reads TGCGCCAGCAGCTTGGCCGGGAACGGGCGCATGAACACTGAAGCTTTCTTT. Complete variable domain (other parts from reference TRBV5-1 and TRBJ1-1): KAGVTQTPRYLIKTRGQQVTLSCSPISGHRSVSWYQQTPGQGLQFLFEYFSETQRNKGNFPGRFSGRQFSNSRSEMNVSTLELGDSALYLCASSLAGNGRMNTEAFFGQGTRLTVV.

This chain uses TRBV7-3 with TRBJ1-1; TRBD1 might be the D (5 bases). The germline V and J ends were trimmed by 1 base and 5 bases, with 11 bases remaining between them. This CDR3 is 14 amino acids long. The germline V gene encodes CDR1 SGHTA and CDR2 FQGTGA. CDR3 bases: TGTGCCAGCAGCTTAAGTCCAGGGCTAACTGAAGCTTTCTTT. It translates to CASSLSPGLTEAFF.

The chain joins TRBV10-3 to TRBJ1-6, with no clear D. Germline V gene lookup returns CDR1 ENHRY and CDR2 SYGVKD. The CDR3 has 13 amino acids. V lost 3 bases to trimming and J lost 14 bases, with 14 bases between them. The CDR3 nucleotides are TGTGCCATCAGTGACCCAATTTTTCCCTCCCTCCACTTT. It yields the protein CAISDPIFPSLHF.